This TCR beta chain was retrieved from a study of shared clonotypes between healthy human individuals. Healthy and HIV-negative, the adult donors had no recent acute infections or vaccinations. In regard to this clone: Its antigen remains unknown.

Trimming took 6 bases from V and 1 from J, leaving 10 bases between them. The CDR3 extends over 15 amino acids. Germline CDR1 MDHEN, CDR2 SYDVKM. Points from the study as a whole: The sole specimen, blood, was sampled, and tissue repertoires likely differ.

Using ten immunoSEQ deep assay plates, investigators sequenced unsorted PBMC DNA. Measured with immunoSEQ multiplex PCR; TCRdb has only the in-frame clones, and not every one. Of about 480,000 clones listed, about 75% are singletons. This clonotype was obtained from a woman in her 40s in good health. Some clones in this sample may be carry-over from other donors' samples. Sequenced sample: PBMCs. The chain couples TRBV28 to TRBJ2-6; D unclear. As DNA, the CDR3 is TGTGCCAGCAGCCTAGGGTTGTCTGGGGCCAACGTCCTGACTTTC. It yields the protein CASSLGLSGANVLTF.